This T cell receptor (beta chain) was sequenced during a study of early T cells in non-severe SARS-CoV-2 infection. Study-wide context: Unpaired chains resulted from sequencing bulk RNA of unsorted whole blood.

TCRdb used MiXCR to reprocess the 5' RACE reads, holding one entry per CDR3 protein. This sample has 75,000 to 80,000 distinct CDR3 sequences, with around 11% found just once. CDR1 MNHEY and CDR2 SVGEGT come from the germline V gene. This CDR3 is built from 15 residues. V was cut by 3 bases and J by 2 bases, with 12 bases left in between. The sample consisted of whole blood, taken at baseline. The chain links TRBV6-2 or TRBV6-3 to TRBJ2-3; D possibly corresponds to TRBD2 (6 bases). The clonotype originates from an adult who was a healthcare worker with PCR-confirmed SARS-CoV-2 infection or an uninfected control (not recorded which). In DNA form, the CDR3 reads TGTGCCAGCAGTTATTCGTGGGGACTCACAGATACGCAGTATTTT. Translation gives CASSYSWGLTDTQYF.